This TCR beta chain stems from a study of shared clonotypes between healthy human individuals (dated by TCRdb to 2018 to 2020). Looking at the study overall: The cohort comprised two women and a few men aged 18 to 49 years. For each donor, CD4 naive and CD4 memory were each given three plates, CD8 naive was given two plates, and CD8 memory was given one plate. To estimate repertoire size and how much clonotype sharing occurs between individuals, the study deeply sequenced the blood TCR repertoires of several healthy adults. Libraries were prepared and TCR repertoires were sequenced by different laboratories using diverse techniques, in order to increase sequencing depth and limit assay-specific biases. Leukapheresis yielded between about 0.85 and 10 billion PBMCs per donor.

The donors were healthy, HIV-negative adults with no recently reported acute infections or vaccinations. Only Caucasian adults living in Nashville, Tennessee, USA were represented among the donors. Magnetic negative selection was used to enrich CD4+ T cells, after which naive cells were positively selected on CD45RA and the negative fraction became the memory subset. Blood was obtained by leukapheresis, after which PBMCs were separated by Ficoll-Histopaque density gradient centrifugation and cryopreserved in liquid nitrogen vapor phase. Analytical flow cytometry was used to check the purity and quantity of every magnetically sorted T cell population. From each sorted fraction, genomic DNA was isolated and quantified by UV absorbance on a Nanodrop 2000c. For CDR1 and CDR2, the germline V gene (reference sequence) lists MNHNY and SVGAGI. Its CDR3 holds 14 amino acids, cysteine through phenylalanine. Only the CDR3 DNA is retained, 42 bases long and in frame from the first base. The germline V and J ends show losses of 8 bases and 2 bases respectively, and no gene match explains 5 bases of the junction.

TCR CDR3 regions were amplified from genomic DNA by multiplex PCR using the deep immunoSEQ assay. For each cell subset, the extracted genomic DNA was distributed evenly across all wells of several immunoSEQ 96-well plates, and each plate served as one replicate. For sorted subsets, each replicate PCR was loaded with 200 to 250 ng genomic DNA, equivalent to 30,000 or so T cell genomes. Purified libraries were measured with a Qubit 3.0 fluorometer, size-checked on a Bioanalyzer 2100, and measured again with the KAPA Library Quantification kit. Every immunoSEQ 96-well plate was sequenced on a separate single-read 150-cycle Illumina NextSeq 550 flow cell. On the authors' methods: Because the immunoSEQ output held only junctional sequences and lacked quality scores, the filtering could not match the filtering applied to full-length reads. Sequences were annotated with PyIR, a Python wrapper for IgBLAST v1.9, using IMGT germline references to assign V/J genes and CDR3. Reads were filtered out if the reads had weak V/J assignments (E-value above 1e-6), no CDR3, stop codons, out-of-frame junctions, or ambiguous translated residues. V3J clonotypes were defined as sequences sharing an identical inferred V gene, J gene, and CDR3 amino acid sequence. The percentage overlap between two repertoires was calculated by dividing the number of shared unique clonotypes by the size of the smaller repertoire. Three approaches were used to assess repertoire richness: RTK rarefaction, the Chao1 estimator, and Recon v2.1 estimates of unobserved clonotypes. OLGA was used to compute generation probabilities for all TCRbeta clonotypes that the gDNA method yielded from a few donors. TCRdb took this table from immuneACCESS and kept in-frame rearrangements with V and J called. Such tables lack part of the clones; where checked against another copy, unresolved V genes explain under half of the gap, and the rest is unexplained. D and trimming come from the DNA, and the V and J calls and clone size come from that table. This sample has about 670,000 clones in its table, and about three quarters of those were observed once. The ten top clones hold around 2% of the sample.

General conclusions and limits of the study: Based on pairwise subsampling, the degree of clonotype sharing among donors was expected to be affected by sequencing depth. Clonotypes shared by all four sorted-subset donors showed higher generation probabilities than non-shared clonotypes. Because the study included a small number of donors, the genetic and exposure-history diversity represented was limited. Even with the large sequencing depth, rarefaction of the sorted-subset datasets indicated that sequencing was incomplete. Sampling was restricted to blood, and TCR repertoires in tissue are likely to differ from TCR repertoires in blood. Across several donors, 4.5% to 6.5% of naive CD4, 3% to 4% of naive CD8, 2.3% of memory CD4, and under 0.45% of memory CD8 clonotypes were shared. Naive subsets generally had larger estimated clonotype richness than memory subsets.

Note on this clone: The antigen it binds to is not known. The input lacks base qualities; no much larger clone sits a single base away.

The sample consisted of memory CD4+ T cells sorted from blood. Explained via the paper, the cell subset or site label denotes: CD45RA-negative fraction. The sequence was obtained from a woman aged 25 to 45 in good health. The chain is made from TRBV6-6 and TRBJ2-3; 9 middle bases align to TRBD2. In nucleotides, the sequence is TGTGCCAGCTCGACTAGCGGCATCACAGATACGCAGTATTTT. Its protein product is CASSTSGITDTQYF.